This T cell receptor (beta chain) was identified during a study of blood T cells in healthy people across ages. Study conclusions and caveats: Whereas aged donors had fewer naive CD4+ cells, long-lived donors had more of them and higher diversity.

Germline assignment: CDR1 MGHRA and CDR2 YSYEKL. The CDR3 is made up of 19 amino acids. As regards this clonotype: The antigen is unknown. One end of the junction fails to match germline, which may point to a read error.

The use of a sample-barcoded 5' primer and a J-beta primer mix characterized a second PCR of roughly 7 to 11 cycles. TCRdb passed the 5' RACE reads through MiXCR, listing each CDR3 protein once. In the table there are around 1,800,000 distinct CDR3 sequences, about two fifths of which are singletons. The source material was blood. This receptor was identified in a human donor in good health. The rearrangement joins TRBV4-1 to TRBJ1-2; 7 nucleotides align to TRBD1. The CDR3 sequence: CASSQDRGSGTDPNYDYTF. The CDR3 DNA reads as TGCGCCAGCAGCCAAGATAGGGGGAGCGGGACAGACCCTAACTATGACTACACCTTC.